This T cell receptor (delta chain) was sequenced during a study of human gamma delta and Vdelta1 T cells (dated by TCRdb to the late 2010s). In the study overall: Delta One T cells, Vd1+ gamma-delta T cells, were investigated in the study as cytotoxic effectors against acute myeloid leukemia.

The CDR3 has 18 amino acids, counting the end cysteine and phenylalanine. The kept DNA is CDR3 alone, 54 bases in frame from the first base. Looking up the germline V gene yields CDR1 TSWWSYY and CDR2 QGS. V is shortened by 2 bases, J by 1 base, and the region joining them spans 20 bases. The library was produced with PCR. Sequenced on an Illumina MiSeq. TCRdb reanalyzed the public reads with the CATT caller, and identical DNA sequences were merged afterwards. Recorded for this sample are 4,300 or so delta-chain clones; 20% to 30% of them occurred a single time. The top ten clonotypes cover 55% to 70% of the sample. To note about this clone: The target of this receptor is not known. Per-base qualities were not stored, and no clone one base away is much larger.

Source material: naive CD27+ Vdelta1 gamma-delta T cells from blood. The origin of this receptor is a human donor in good health. Recombination linked TRDV1 to TRDJ1, and the D gene may be TRDD3, 6 bases matching. Here the CDR3 is given as CALGEIFPSGDSTDKLIF. The nucleotide sequence is given as TGTGCTCTTGGGGAAATCTTTCCCTCAGGGGATTCCACCGATAAACTCATCTTT.